A single sample is the source of the 19 T cell receptor beta chains below, sequenced in a study of tumor and adjacent non-tumor tissue in lung cancer. No cell sorting was done before RNA was extracted from the tissue. The library came from three nested PCR rounds adapted from ARM-PCR protocols. MiXCR was run by TCRdb on the multiplex PCR reads, yielding one entry per CDR3 protein. There are 200,000 to 250,000 distinct CDR3 sequences in the sample; over 55% occur only once, and less than 25% lies in the top ten. Sequenced material: lung tumor tissue. Receptor source: a man in his sixties with non-small cell lung cancer.

To note about this clonotype: A read error may account for a junction end that differs from germline. The V and J genes are TRBV10-2 and TRBJ2-6, with D possibly matching TRBD1 (5 bases). The CDR3 extends over 16 amino acids. Looked up from germline, CDR1 is WSHSY and CDR2 is SAAADI. CDR3 sequence reads: CVSMEWKSSGAIVLTF. The CDR3 DNA reads as TGCGTCAGCATGGAGTGGAAATCCTCTGGGGCCATCGTTCTGACTTTC.

This clonotype was picked up many times. The CDR3 protein is CSVAAGAGNEQFF. The DNA for the CDR3 is TGCAGCGTTGCCGCGGGGGCCGGCAATGAGCAGTTCTTC. The chain has TRBV29-1 and TRBJ2-1; weak D call: TRBD2 (7 bases). The CDR3 is 13 amino acids. Trimming took 4 bases from V and 6 from J, leaving 13 bases between them. Per the germline V gene, CDR1 is SQVTM and CDR2 is ANQGSEA.

This clonotype has only one observation. A much more abundant neighbour one base away suggests this may be a read error. This rearrangement joins TRBV7-9 to TRBJ1-2, with D possibly being TRBD1 (6 bases). The CDR3 contains 13 residues. Germline V gene data show CDR1 as SEHNR and CDR2 as FQNEAQ (reference sequence). Here the CDR3 DNA reads TGTGCCAGCAGCTTCACAGGGAACTATTGCTACACCTTC. Translation: CASSFTGNYCYTF.

To note about this clonotype: A much larger clone lies one base from this, so it may be a read error. The rearrangement uses TRBV5-1 and TRBJ1-2; TRBD1 is a possible D gene (6 bases). The CDR3 covers 14 residues. The V end was cut by 0 bases, the J end by 4 bases, with 10 bases between. The V gene's germline CDR1 is SGHRS and CDR2 YFSETQ. In DNA, the CDR3 is TGCGCCAGCAGCTTGGGCGCAGGGGTCTATGGCTACACCTTC. Translated: CASSLGAGVYGYTF.

About this clonotype: The junction shows a germline mismatch at one end, possibly a read error. The V call is TRBV6-6, the J call TRBJ1-5; no firm D call. This CDR3 is built from 14 residues. Germline V CDR1 and CDR2: MNHNY, SVGAGI (reference sequence). The CDR3 region is CAIQTRHPDQPHHF. DNA for the CDR3: TGTGCCATTCAGACCCGACATCCCGATCAGCCCCATCATTTT.

About this clonotype itself: A read error is possible here, since a much larger clone lies one base away. V gene TRBV11-3 combines with J gene TRBJ2-1; D not resolved. Trimming removed 7 bases from V and 6 bases from J, with 13 bases in between. The germline CDR1 and CDR2 sequences are SGHNT and YENEEA. The CDR3 is 13 amino acids. The CDR3 loop is CASMVAPSNEQFF. Here the CDR3 DNA reads TGTGCCAGCATGGTGGCCCCGTCCAATGAGCAGTTCTTC.

In regard to this clonotype: The junction and the germline gene differ at one end; a read error may be behind it. J is TRBJ1-4 and V is TRBV28; D gene uncertain. Germline loops: CDR1 MDHEN, CDR2 SYDVKM. The CDR3 is made up of 15 amino acids. The CDR3 DNA reads as TGTGCCAGCAGTTCCCCAGGCACGCAAAATGAAAAAGTGTTTTTT. It codes for CASSSPGTQNEKVFF.

In the case of this clonotype: The CDR3 does not close with the conserved phenylalanine or tryptophan, likely indicating a read error. The chain links TRBV12-3 or TRBV12-4 to TRBJ2-2, with TRBD1 identical over 9 bases. This CDR3 is built from 19 residues. CDR3: CASSLSSLGQGTNTRELFL. Here the CDR3 DNA reads TGTGCCAGCAGTTTAAGTTCGTTGGGACAGGGAACGAACACCAGGGAGCTGTTTTTA.

The rearrangement links TRBV5-1 to TRBJ2-1; tentatively, D is TRBD2 (5 bases). V lost 1 base to trimming and J lost 8 bases, with 13 bases between them. Per germline, CDR1 SGHRS and CDR2 YFSETQ. The CDR3 totals 14 residues. The CDR3 protein is CASSLWGATDEQFF. As DNA, the CDR3 is TGCGCCAGCAGCTTGTGGGGAGCTACCGATGAGCAGTTCTTC.

In regard to this clonotype: Mismatch with germline at one junction end may stem from a read error. The rearrangement uses TRBV28 and TRBJ2-7; 15 bases are shared with TRBD2. The CDR3 spans 16 residues. CDR1 and CDR2 from the germline V gene are MDHEN and SYDVKM. The CDR3 DNA reads as TGTGTCGGCAGTCCGGGACTAGCGGGGGGCCTCTACGAGCAGAACTTC. Translating gives CVGSPGLAGGLYEQNF.

On this clonotype itself: Given a much more abundant clone one base away, this may be a read error. The chain combines TRBV12-3 or TRBV12-4 with TRBJ1-6; D is undetermined. This CDR3 region has 12 residues. V gave up 5 bases and J gave up 9 bases, with 8 bases separating them. CDR3 DNA: TGTGCCAGCAGTATAGGTGGTTCACCCCTCCACTTT. It yields the protein CASSIGGSPLHF.

With regard to this clonotype: The germline gene is not matched at one end of the junction; a read error may be the cause. The chain uses TRBV6-1 and TRBJ2-1; D is unresolved. The CDR3 sequence is 15 residues long. Germline V lookup: CDR1 MNHNS, CDR2 SASEGT. The CDR3 sequence is CACLNGVNSYNEQFF. CDR3 sequence (DNA): TGTGCCTGCTTAAATGGGGTCAACTCCTACAATGAACAGTTCTTC.

Comment on this clonotype: This clone may be a read error of a much larger clone one base away. This rearrangement joins TRBV4-1 to TRBJ1-5, with 12 bases identical to TRBD1. CDR1 and CDR2 from the germline V gene are MGHRA and YSYEKL. The CDR3 covers 18 residues. Here the CDR3 DNA reads TGCGCCAGCAGCCGCCGGGGACAGGGGGCAGGTAGCGATCAGCCCCAGCATTTT. Its translation: CASSRRGQGAGSDQPQHF.

To note about this clonotype: One junction end disagrees with the germline gene, perhaps due to a read error. The gene calls are TRBV5-1 and TRBJ2-1; TRBD1 aligns across 7 bases. The V gene's germline CDR1 is SGHRS and CDR2 YFSETQ. The CDR3 is 13 residues long. The chain's CDR3 is CASSPQGDNEQVF. The CDR3 nucleotides read TGCGCCAGCAGCCCGCAGGGGGACAATGAGCAGGTCTTC.

About this clonotype itself: The germline gene is not matched at one end of the junction; a read error may be the cause. This chain uses TRBV4-2 with TRBJ1-4; D may be TRBD1 (6 bases). The CDR3 sequence is 14 residues long. Germline CDR1 is LGHNA and CDR2 is YNFKEQ. The CDR3 nucleotides are TGTGTCAGCAGCCATCAGGGGCCAAAAGAAAAACTGTTTTTT. The encoded protein is CVSSHQGPKEKLFF.

The genes are TRBV11-2 and TRBJ1-3; D uncertain. The CDR3 spans 16 residues. The germline V gene encodes CDR1 SGHAT and CDR2 FQNNGV. The V end was cut by 7 bases, the J end by 14 bases, with 30 bases between. This CDR3 reads CASTLEGYLSGDIVYF. The CDR3 region has the DNA TGTGCCAGCACCCTAGAGGGATACCTCTCTGGAGACATCGTATATTTT.

Regarding this clonotype: One junction end does not reproduce the germline sequence, and a read error may be involved. V usage is TRBV11-3 and J usage is TRBJ2-7; 8 bases line up with TRBD1. CDR3 length equals 18 residues. Germline CDR1 reads SGHNT; CDR2 reads YENEEA. As DNA, the CDR3 is TGTGCCGGCAGCTCGATTTTGCCGGGACAGGAGTTTTCCTACGAGCAGTACTTC. As protein: CAGSSILPGQEFSYEQYF.

Worth noting for this clonotype: A much larger clone differs from this one at a single base, so this may be a read error. The V gene is TRBV20-1, the J gene TRBJ1-2; 9 nucleotides line up with TRBD1. The CDR3 consists of 12 residues. Germline V gene lookup returns CDR1 DFQATT and CDR2 SNEGSKA (reference sequence). V lost 8 bases, J lost 2 bases, and 3 bases stayed unmatched. For the CDR3, the DNA is TGCAGTATTGGGACAGGGAACTATGGCTACACCTTC. It yields the protein CSIGTGNYGYTF.

As regards this clonotype: A single base separates this from a much larger clone, so it may be a read error. The chain recombines TRBV6-1 with TRBJ2-1; possibly TRBD2 for D (6 bases). CDR1 is MNHNS, CDR2 SASEGT, per germline. This CDR3 is 15 amino acids long. The CDR3 region is CASSEISGPYNELFF. The CDR3 DNA follows: TGTGCCAGCAGTGAGATTAGCGGACCTTACAATGAGCTGTTCTTC.